This T cell receptor beta chain is from a study of OX40 agonist ivuxolimab in advanced cancers. Study context: The study enrolled dose-escalation patients with hepatocellular carcinoma, melanoma, renal cell or head and neck cancer. Partial responses were seen in three patients, one with hepatocellular carcinoma and two with cutaneous melanoma. Study-wide points: Average numbers of expanded clones were greater in CD8+ T cells than in CD4+.

V was trimmed by 3 bases and J by 1 base, leaving 12 bases between them. The CDR3 length is 15 residues. Per the germline V gene, CDR1 is KGHSH and CDR2 is LQKENI. Clones were read by immunoSEQ multiplex PCR, and TCRdb kept only the in-frame ones, dropping some. This table has roughly 26,000 clones, roughly 86% appearing once. Regarding this clone: The antigen is unknown. At the DNA level, this CDR3 is encoded by other sequences in the same sample as well.

Systemic immunosuppression or autoimmune disease history was grounds to exclude patients. The sequenced sample was CD4+ or CD8+ T cells sorted from blood, obtained in a trial of the OX40 agonist ivuxolimab. This chain joins TRBV18 and TRBJ1-1, with D hard to call. The receptor comes from an adult with an advanced solid tumor such as melanoma, head and neck, liver or kidney cancer. CDR3 region: CASSPPQNPNTEAFF. CDR3 DNA: TGTGCCAGCTCACCTCCTCAAAACCCGAACACTGAAGCTTTCTTT.